Given below is one T cell receptor beta chain in context. These data originate in a study of T cell changes during pregnancy in multiple sclerosis. CDR1 and CDR2 (germline): SNHLY, FYNNEI. The CDR3 runs to 15 residues. V was clipped by 6 bases and J by 10 bases; unmatched bases: 11. Repertoires were generated with immunoSEQ multiplex PCR, while TCRdb's copy carries only in-frame clones and drops some. Of around 70,000 clones detected, 92% appear once; the ten largest clones hold roughly 2%. This material consisted of peripheral blood, taken in the second trimester of pregnancy. The clonotype originates from a female donor with multiple sclerosis, enrolled in a pregnancy study. The V and J genes are TRBV2 and TRBJ2-1; 11 bases match TRBD2. Here the CDR3 DNA reads TGTGCCAGCAGACTAAAACTAGCGGGAGTAGGGGAGCAGTTCTTC. Translated: CASRLKLAGVGEQFF.